Listed here are 19 T cell receptor beta chains from one sample, sequenced in a study of glioma-infiltrating T cells. The iRepertoire nested amplicon-rescue multiplex PCR amplified TCR alpha and beta CDR3s from RNA. Using its own MiXCR run on the multiplex PCR reads, TCRdb lists one record per CDR3 protein. The table includes about 210,000 distinct CDR3 sequences, about 32% detected once. Input material: glioma tissue, nonneoplastic brain tissue, or PBMCs (not recorded which). The source of these receptors is a human donor with low-grade glioma or glioblastoma, undergoing nonglioma brain surgery, or in good health (not recorded which).

The V call is TRBV28, the J call TRBJ2-1; TRBD2 aligns across 10 bases. Trimming at V came to 2 bases and at J to 12 bases, leaving 7 bases not matched to a gene. The germline gives CDR1 MDHEN, CDR2 SYDVKM. The CDR3 is 14 amino acids. Here the CDR3 reads CASSLLAGASGQFF. The CDR3 nucleotides read TGTGCCAGCAGTTTACTAGCGGGAGCTTCTGGGCAGTTCTTC.

This clonotype was seen once. The V gene is TRBV20-1, the J gene TRBJ2-3; 11 positions agree with TRBD1. Germline V gene lookup returns CDR1 DFQATT and CDR2 SNEGSKA (reference sequence). The length of the CDR3 is 15 residues. The V segment lost 7 bases and the J segment 9 bases; nucleotides outside the gene matches: 15. The CDR3 region is CSDYVDRGRGGTQYF. The DNA for the CDR3 is TGCAGTGACTACGTGGACAGGGGGCGGGGGGGGACGCAGTATTTT.

Many counts were recorded for this clonotype. This chain joins TRBV25-1 and TRBJ1-1, with 9 bases fitting TRBD1. The CDR3 covers 15 residues. Germline-derived CDR1 and CDR2 are MGHDK and SYGVNS. V lost 1 base and J lost 4; bases outside the gene matches: 4. The CDR3: CASSEFDRGTTEAFF. CDR3 nucleotide sequence: TGTGCCAGCAGTGAATTTGACAGGGGGACCACTGAAGCTTTCTTT.

The sample holds many counts of this clonotype. The V and J genes are TRBV10-3 and TRBJ2-7, with 7 bases matching TRBD1. This CDR3 comprises 16 residues. Germline trimming cut 0 bases from V and 7 bases from J; bases unmatched to any gene: 12. Germline CDR1 ENHRY, CDR2 SYGVKD. The CDR3 region is CAISESSSRGSWEQYF. DNA of the CDR3: TGTGCCATCAGTGAGTCATCGTCCAGGGGGAGTTGGGAGCAGTACTTC.

A remark on this clonotype: A read error may be the cause here, since a much bigger clone is one base away. This chain joins TRBV27 and TRBJ2-5, with 7 bases matching TRBD1. This CDR3 is built from 13 residues. CDR1 and CDR2 (germline): MNHEY, SMNVEV (reference sequence). J was trimmed by 2 bases and V by 6 bases; bases with no gene match: 3. CDR3 in DNA: TGTGCCAGCAGACCGGGACAGCAAGAGACCCAGTACTTC. Amino acids: CASRPGQQETQYF.

This clonotype was observed many times. The rearrangement links TRBV6-2 or TRBV6-3 to TRBJ2-3; perhaps TRBD2 as D (5 bases). Trimming removed 2 bases at V and 9 bases at J, with 18 bases between. The CDR3 sequence is 15 residues long. CDR1 MNHEY and CDR2 SVGEGT come from the germline V gene. CDR3 in amino acids: CASSYSLTSRVTQYF. CDR3 bases: TGTGCCAGCAGTTACAGCCTAACTTCGAGGGTGACGCAGTATTTT.

This chain joins TRBV7-2 and TRBJ2-5, with 7 bases lining up with TRBD2. Germline CDR1 is SGHTA and CDR2 is FQGNSA. The CDR3 extends over 15 amino acids. J gave up 4 bases and V 5 bases, and 10 bases lay outside the gene matches. The CDR3 DNA reads TGTGCCAGCAGCGGGCAAGCGACTAGCACAGAGACCCAGTACTTC. Residues: CASSGQATSTETQYF.

The rearrangement uses TRBV29-1 and TRBJ2-3; 8 bases fit TRBD1. This CDR3 contains 14 residues. The junction had 5 bases not matched to a gene; V was cut back by 3 bases and J by 3 bases. Germline V lookup: CDR1 SQVTM, CDR2 ANQGSEA. This CDR3 is CSVDEGQGTDTQYF. The DNA for the CDR3 is TGCAGCGTTGACGAAGGACAGGGAACAGATACGCAGTATTTT.

About this clonotype itself: Since a much larger clone is just one base distant, this may be a read error. The CDR3 DNA reads TGTGCCAGCAGCGTACAGGGCTCAGGGGTACCTCATGGCTACACCTTC. It is translated as CASSVQGSGVPHGYTF. J is TRBJ1-2 and V is TRBV7-2, with a tentative D call TRBD1 (6 bases). This CDR3 has 16 amino acids. CDR1 and CDR2 (germline): SGHTA, FQGNSA. Trimming left V 5 bases short and J 6 bases short, with 22 bases between.

This clonotype was recorded many times. The V gene is TRBV7-9, the J gene TRBJ2-1; D is unresolved. Trimming removed 2 bases from V and 9 bases from J, with 14 bases in between. Germline V gene lookup returns CDR1 SEHNR and CDR2 FQNEAQ (reference sequence). This CDR3 is 14 amino acids long. For the CDR3, the DNA is TGTGCCAGCAGCTTAATCCTGGCCGGAAGTGAGCAGTTCTTC. The encoded protein is CASSLILAGSEQFF.

This clonotype was counted at least ten times. The chain employs TRBV27 and TRBJ2-7, with 13 bases aligning to TRBD2. The germline V gene encodes CDR1 MNHEY and CDR2 SMNVEV (reference sequence). The CDR3 totals 18 residues. J was trimmed by 3 bases and V by 2 bases; bases with no gene match: 10. The CDR3, as DNA: TGTGCCAGCAGTTTAGCCGGGGGAGGGACTAGCGGGAACTACGAGCAGTACTTC. This encodes CASSLAGGGTSGNYEQYF.

Turning to this clonotype: A much larger clone sits a single nucleotide away, making a read error possible. The chain recombines TRBV7-8 with TRBJ2-7; D perhaps matches TRBD2 (5 bases). The CDR3 length is 15 residues. Germline V CDR1 and CDR2: SGHVS, FQNEAQ. Here the CDR3 DNA reads TGTGCCGGCAGCTTAGCGAGGGCCCTCTCCTACGAGCAGTACTTC. This gives the protein CAGSLARALSYEQYF.

This clonotype was picked up many times. V and J are TRBV6-1 and TRBJ1-2; TRBD1 might be the D (6 bases). There are 13 residues in the CDR3. The germline V gene encodes CDR1 MNHNS and CDR2 SASEGT. V was cut by 5 bases and J by 6 bases, with 13 bases left in between. This CDR3 is CASSNGQLHGYTF. The CDR3 coding sequence is TGTGCCAGCAGTAACGGACAGCTACATGGCTACACCTTC.

The table lists this clonotype with many counts. J is TRBJ1-2 and V is TRBV2, with 10 bases identical to TRBD1. V lost 2 bases, J lost 4 bases, and 4 bases stayed unmatched. Germline loops: CDR1 SNHLY, CDR2 FYNNEI. The CDR3 length is 15 residues. The CDR3 coding sequence is TGTGCCAGCAGTGAAAGACAGGGGGCCACCTATGGCTACACCTTC. Its protein product is CASSERQGATYGYTF.

This clonotype was observed a handful of times. V gene TRBV5-1 combines with J gene TRBJ2-3; maybe TRBD2 (5 bases). The CDR3 consists of 14 residues. The germline gives CDR1 SGHRS, CDR2 YFSETQ. V was pared by 8 bases and J by 3 bases, with 16 bases between. The CDR3 loop is CASTSLTGTDTQYF. The CDR3 nucleotides are TGCGCCAGTACCTCACTAACGGGGACAGATACGCAGTATTTT.

This clonotype was detected many times. The rearrangement joins TRBV5-1 to TRBJ1-1; D call uncertain. This CDR3 spans 14 amino acids. The V gene lost 3 bases and the J gene lost 1 base, with 10 bases spanning the gap. CDR1 and CDR2 (germline): SGHRS, YFSETQ. The CDR3 sequence: CASSSGRPNTEAFF. DNA for the CDR3: TGCGCCAGCAGCTCTGGACGGCCGAACACTGAAGCTTTCTTT.

This clonotype was recorded at least ten times. The rearrangement links TRBV6-2 or TRBV6-3 to TRBJ1-5; no firm D call. The germline V and J ends were trimmed by 0 bases and 8 bases, with 14 bases remaining between them. The length of the CDR3 is 15 residues. Germline CDR1 and CDR2: MNHEY and SVGEGT. CDR3 sequence reads: CASSYSKAVTKPQHF. CDR3 bases: TGTGCCAGCAGTTACTCGAAGGCCGTGACCAAGCCCCAGCATTTT.

This clonotype came up many times. The genes are TRBV4-1 and TRBJ1-2; D is possibly TRBD1 (5 bases). The CDR3 is made up of 15 amino acids. CDR1 is MGHRA and CDR2 is YSYEKL in the germline V gene. Trimming removed 0 bases at V and 7 bases at J, with 15 bases between. The CDR3 coding sequence is TGCGCCAGCAGCCAAGACGAGAGCAGGGAAGCTGGCTACACCTTC. Its translation is CASSQDESREAGYTF.

This clonotype was observed at least ten times. The chain carries TRBV11-2 and TRBJ2-1; 7 bases align to TRBD2. This CDR3 is built from 16 residues. Unmatched junction bases numbered 10, after V lost 8 bases and J lost 0 bases. The germline gives CDR1 SGHAT, CDR2 FQNNGV. This CDR3 is CASGLSGPSSYNEQFF. Written as DNA, the CDR3 is TGTGCCAGCGGACTTAGCGGGCCGAGCTCCTACAATGAGCAGTTCTTC.